This entry describes one TCR beta chain. Its target is unknown. The data originate from a study of shared clonotypes between healthy human individuals. Study in general: Each donor's CD8 memory used one plate, CD8 naive two, each CD4 subset three.

Germline V gene data show CDR1 as DFQATT and CDR2 as SNEGSKA (reference sequence). V trimming: 0 bases; J trimming: 15 bases; junction bases outside the gene matches: 3. This CDR3 is 11 amino acids long. General study results and limits: Generally, naive subsets (rather than memory subsets) showed larger estimated richness. Generation probabilities of non-shared clonotypes were lower (relative to those shared by all four donors). An effect of sequencing depth on clonotype sharing among donors was expected.

Cells designated naive CD8 were CD45RO-negative and were positively selected for CCR7, with terminally differentiated effector memory CD45RA+ cells excluded. TCRdb keeps only in-frame clones here, not all; method: immunoSEQ multiplex PCR. The table lists 550,000 to 750,000 clones, roughly 95% of them singletons. This clonotype was sampled from a woman in her 30s in good health. What was sequenced was naive CD8+ T cells sorted from blood. The genes are TRBV20-1 and TRBJ2-1, with 9 positions matching TRBD2. The CDR3 region has the DNA TGCAGTGCTAGAGACCTAGCGGGACCGTTCTTC. It is translated as CSARDLAGPFF.